The 7 T cell receptor beta chains reported below all come from one sample, sequenced in a study of tumor and adjacent non-tumor tissue in lung cancer. This sample's RNA came from whole unsorted tissue. More than 3 cm separated this lung sample from the edge of the tumor. TCRbeta libraries were built with three rounds of nested PCR, modified from ARM-PCR. TCRdb re-called the multiplex PCR reads with MiXCR, one entry per CDR3 protein. The sample has 90,000 to 100,000 distinct CDR3 sequences; roughly 80% are singletons. Sequenced material: distant non-tumor lung tissue. The source of these receptors is a man aged 55 to 70 with small cell lung cancer.

The sample holds a few counts of this clonotype. This may come from a read error, since a much larger clone is one base off. This sequence joins TRBV6-1 and TRBJ2-1; weak D call: TRBD1 (5 bases). The CDR3 spans 13 residues. Looked up from germline, CDR1 is MNHNS and CDR2 is SASEGT. This CDR3 is CASRSWGYNEQSF. CDR3 coding DNA: TGTGCCAGCAGATCATGGGGCTACAATGAGCAGTCCTTC.

Concerning this clonotype itself: The junction differs from germline at one of its ends, possibly a read error. This chain links TRBV6-5 with TRBJ1-6; perhaps TRBD1 as D (5 bases). CDR1 is MNHEY and CDR2 is SVGAGI in the germline V gene. The CDR3 covers 14 residues. CDR3 protein: CTSSYGAYNSPIHF. CDR3 bases: TGTACCAGCAGTTACGGGGCTTATAACTCACCCATCCACTTT.

This clonotype is deemed medium-sized. The chain recombines TRBV5-5 with TRBJ2-7; 7 positions match TRBD1. V lost 4 bases and J lost 3; bases outside the gene matches: 7. The CDR3 length is 14 residues. The germline CDR1 and CDR2 sequences are SGHKS and YYEKEE (reference sequence). The CDR3 DNA reads as TGTGCCAGCAGCCCGGGACAGCATCTCTACGAGCAGTACGTC. Translated: CASSPGQHLYEQYV.

This clonotype was counted at least ten times. This chain links TRBV7-9 with TRBJ1-4; D unresolved. The CDR3 contains 14 residues. Trimming took off 1 base at V and 8 bases at J, with 11 bases between the two ends. The V gene's germline CDR1 is SEHNR and CDR2 FQNEAQ (reference sequence). The CDR3 reads CASSLDGRKEKLFF. DNA for the CDR3: TGTGCCAGCAGCTTAGACGGGAGGAAAGAAAAACTGTTTTTT.

There are a few counts of this clonotype. Given the absence of the conserved phenylalanine or tryptophan at the CDR3 end, a read error is likely. The DNA is omitted, as the CDR3 cannot be located on it reliably, and the CDR3 follows TCRdb's listing. J is TRBJ2-7 and V is TRBV6-2 or TRBV6-3; the tabulated D call, TRBD2, remains unverified against the DNA. CDR1 is MNHEY, CDR2 SVGEGT, per germline. The CDR3 numbers 14 amino acids, ends counted. CDR3 residues: CASKIAGAPMEQYL.

This clonotype appeared a few times. The junction differs from germline at one of its ends, possibly a read error. J is TRBJ1-5 and V is TRBV4-1; D may be TRBD1 (6 bases). The CDR3 loop spans 13 amino acids. The germline gives CDR1 MGHRA, CDR2 YSYEKL. CDR3 nucleotide sequence: TGTGCCAGCAACCAGGGGATGTCTCAGCCGCAACATTTT. Residues: CASNQGMSQPQHF.

This clonotype was detected once. One end of the junction fails to match germline, which may point to a read error. The chain couples TRBV11-2 to TRBJ2-5; weak D call: TRBD2 (6 bases). Germline V gives CDR1 SGHAT, CDR2 FQNNGV. The CDR3 runs 12 residues. CDR3 bases: TGTGACAGCAGCCATGGAGGGAAGACCCAGTACTTC. As protein: CDSSHGGKTQYF.